This paragraph covers one T cell receptor (beta chain) sequence. Its target is unknown. The record originates from a study of T cell therapy after organ transplantation. At the level of the study: Therapy products were autologous CMV-specific T cells, peptide-expanded for around two weeks. Responders numbered eight and nonresponders two among ten patients. Across 2 to 6 intravenous infusions, patients got a median of 1.92 x 10^8 CMV-specific T cells.

Germline-derived CDR1 and CDR2 are SNHLY and FYNNEI. V gave up 5 bases and J gave up 5 bases, with 13 bases separating them. The CDR3 sequence is 14 residues long. Points from the study as a whole: Pretherapy CD8 clonality inversely correlated with its fold change after therapy.

Only in-frame clones appear in the TCRdb table, and some are missing; sequencing was by immunoSEQ multiplex PCR. The table shows around 2,000 clones, with roughly three quarters occurring only once. The TCR sequence derives from a human patient who had received a solid organ transplant and had CMV disease. Specimen: CD8+ T cells from blood, collected before autologous CMV-specific T cell therapy. V and J are TRBV2 and TRBJ1-5, with D possibly matching TRBD1 (6 bases). CDR3 bases: TGTGCCAGCAGTTCCTCGACAGGTTATCAGCCCCAGCATTTT. This translates into CASSSSTGYQPQHF.